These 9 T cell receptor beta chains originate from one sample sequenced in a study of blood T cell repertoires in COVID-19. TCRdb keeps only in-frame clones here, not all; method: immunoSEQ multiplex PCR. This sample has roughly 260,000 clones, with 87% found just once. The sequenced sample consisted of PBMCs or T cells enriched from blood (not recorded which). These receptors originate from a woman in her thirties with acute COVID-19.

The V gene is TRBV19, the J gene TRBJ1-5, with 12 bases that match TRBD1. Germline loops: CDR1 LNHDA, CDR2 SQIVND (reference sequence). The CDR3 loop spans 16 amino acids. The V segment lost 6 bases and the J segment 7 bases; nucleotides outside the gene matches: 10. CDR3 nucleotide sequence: TGTGCCAGTAGCCAAAGGGACAGGGGGCTTAGCCAGCCCCAGCATTTT. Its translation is CASSQRDRGLSQPQHF.

DNA for the CDR3: TGTGCCAGCAGTTACGGGGGCACGAATTCACCCCTCCACTTT. Translating it yields CASSYGGTNSPLHF. The gene calls are TRBV6-5 and TRBJ1-6; possible D gene TRBD1, 6 bases. CDR1 is MNHEY, CDR2 SVGAGI, per germline. The length of the CDR3 is 14 residues. V was clipped by 2 bases and J by 7 bases, with 9 bases between them.

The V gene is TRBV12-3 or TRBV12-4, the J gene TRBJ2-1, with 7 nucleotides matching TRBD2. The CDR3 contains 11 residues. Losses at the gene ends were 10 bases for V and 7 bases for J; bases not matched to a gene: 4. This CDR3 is CAIHGGNEQFF. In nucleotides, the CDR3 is TGTGCCATACACGGGGGGAATGAGCAGTTCTTC.

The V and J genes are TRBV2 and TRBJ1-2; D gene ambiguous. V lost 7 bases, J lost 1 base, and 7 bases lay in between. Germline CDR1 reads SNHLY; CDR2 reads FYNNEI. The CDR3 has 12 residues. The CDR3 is CASISLNYGYTF. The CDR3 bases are TGTGCCAGCATATCCCTTAACTATGGCTACACCTTC. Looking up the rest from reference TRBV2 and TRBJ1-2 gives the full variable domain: EPEVTQTPSHQVTQMGQEVILRCVPISNHLYFYWYRQILGQKVEFLVSFYNNEISEKSEIFDDQFSVERPDGSNFTLKIRSTKLEDSAMYFCASISLNYGYTFGSGTRLTVV.

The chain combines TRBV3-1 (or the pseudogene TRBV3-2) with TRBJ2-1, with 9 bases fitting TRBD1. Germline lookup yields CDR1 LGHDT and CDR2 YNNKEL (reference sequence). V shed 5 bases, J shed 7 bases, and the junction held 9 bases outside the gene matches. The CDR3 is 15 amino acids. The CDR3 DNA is TGTGCCAGCAGCGTAATCCGGGACAGGGATAATGAGCAGTTCTTC. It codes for CASSVIRDRDNEQFF.

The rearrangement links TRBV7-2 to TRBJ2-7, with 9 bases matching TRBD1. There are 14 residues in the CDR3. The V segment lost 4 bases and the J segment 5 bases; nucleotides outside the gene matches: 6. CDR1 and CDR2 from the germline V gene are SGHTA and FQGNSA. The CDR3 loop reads CASSYLGTGNEQYF. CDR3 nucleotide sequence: TGTGCCAGCAGCTACCTCGGGACAGGGAACGAGCAGTACTTC.

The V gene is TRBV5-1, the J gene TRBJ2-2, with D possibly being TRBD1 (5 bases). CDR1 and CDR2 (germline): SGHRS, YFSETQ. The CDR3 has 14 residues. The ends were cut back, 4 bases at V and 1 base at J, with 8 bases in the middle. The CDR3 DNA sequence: TGCGCCAGCAGCAAACAGGAGAACACCGGGGAGCTGTTTTTT. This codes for CASSKQENTGELFF.

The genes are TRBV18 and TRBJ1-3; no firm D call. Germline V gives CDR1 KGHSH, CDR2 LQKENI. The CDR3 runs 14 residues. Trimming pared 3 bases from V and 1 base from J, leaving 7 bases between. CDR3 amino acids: CASSPPYSGNTIYF. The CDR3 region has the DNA TGTGCCAGCTCACCCCCCTATTCTGGAAACACCATATATTTT.

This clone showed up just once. The CDR3: CASREGGQPQHF. CDR3 coding DNA: TGTGCCAGCCGCGAGGGAGGTCAGCCCCAGCATTTT. The chain uses TRBV6-5 and TRBJ1-5, with D unresolved. The CDR3 contains 12 residues. Trimming removed 8 bases from V and 6 bases from J, with 11 bases in between. Germline V gives CDR1 MNHEY, CDR2 SVGAGI.